The TCR beta chain under discussion was sequenced for a study of immune evolution from preneoplasia to lung adenocarcinoma. Macro-dissection enriched premalignant or tumor cells before nucleic acid extraction. Whole-study results and caveats: Later-stage lesions appeared to have more T cells, more diversity, less clonality. T cell clonality was higher in KRAS-mutant than EGFR-mutant or wild-type nodules.

Points on this clone: The target antigen is unknown.

Sequencing was performed with immunoSEQ multiplex PCR; in TCRdb, only in-frame clones are kept and a portion is missing. This table holds roughly 14,000 clones, around 80% found once. The sequence came from a person aged 70 to 79 with lung adenocarcinoma. Sequenced: FFPE minimally invasive lung adenocarcinoma tissue.

Written as DNA, the CDR3 is TGTGCCAGCAGTGTTATGGTCTCTGGAAACACCATATATTTT. Its protein product is CASSVMVSGNTIYF. The chain links TRBV2 to TRBJ1-3, with no clear D. This CDR3 is built from 14 residues. Germline V gene sequence: CDR1 SNHLY, CDR2 FYNNEI. Trimming removed 4 bases from V and 0 bases from J, with 7 bases in between.